The sequence of this T cell receptor beta chain was determined in a study of neurological immune-mediated disorders. Germline assignment: CDR1 MNHEY and CDR2 SVGEGT. The V end lost 6 bases, the J end lost 4 bases, and 3 bases lay between the germline ends. The CDR3 contains 11 residues. As to this clonotype: As yet, its antigen is unknown.

Specified time point: longitudinal time-point 2. Study-wide results and limits: HTLV-1-associated myelopathy ranked highest for TCR clonal expansion and multiple sclerosis lowest, beneath healthy controls. CDR3 amino acid sequences found in expanded clones were never shared across subjects, suggesting private repertoires in all groups.

In every sequencing run, more than 180 million TCR-beta sequences were generated from 15-18 subjects. A single record per CDR3 protein comes from TCRdb applying MiXCR to the 5' RACE reads. Of under 50,000 distinct CDR3 sequences in the sample, 13% were seen once. V gene TRBV6-2 or TRBV6-3 combines with J gene TRBJ2-2; no clear D gene. Sequenced: PBMCs. This receptor was taken from a male donor with HTLV-1-associated myelopathy (HAM/TSP). CDR3 sequence reads: CASSPTGELFF. The CDR3 nucleotides are TGTGCCAGCAGCCCCACCGGGGAGCTGTTTTTT.